A single sample is the source of the 27 T cell receptor beta chains below, sequenced in a study of T cell clonality in common variable immunodeficiency. Method: immunoSEQ multiplex PCR; TCRdb's copy keeps in-frame clones and lacks some. Listed for the sample are about 34,000 clones, none seen a single time. The sample was peripheral blood mononuclear cells. These receptor sequences come from a person aged 18-70 years in good health.

This clone was observed at least ten times. The DNA ends 3 residues before the CDR3 does, and the rest of the CDR3 is filled in from the germline J gene. The chain uses TRBV4-1 and TRBJ2-5, with TRBD1 matching over 7 bases. V shed 2 bases and J 4 bases; nucleotides not matched to a gene: 1. The CDR3 contains 13 residues. Germline V CDR1 and CDR2: MGHRA, YSYEKL. The CDR3 region is CASSQWDRETQYF. CDR3 DNA, as far as it was read: TGCGCCAGCAGCCAATGGGACAGAGAGACC.

This clone was seen ten or more times. The read ends 3 residues early relative to the CDR3; the germline J gene fills the gap. This chain uses TRBV7-8 with TRBJ2-7; tentatively, D is TRBD2 (5 bases). Germline CDR1 and CDR2: SGHVS and FQNEAQ. The V gene lost 6 bases and the J gene lost 0 bases, with 12 bases spanning the gap. This CDR3 comprises 14 residues. CDR3 residues: CASRPAGLSYEQYF. The covered CDR3 bases are TGTGCCAGCAGACCTGCCGGACTCTCCTACGAG. The full variable domain, rest sourced from reference TRBV7-8 and TRBJ2-7, is GAGVSQSPRYKVAKRGQDVALRCDPISGHVSLFWYQQALGQGPEFLTYFQNEAQLDKSGLPSDRFFAERPEGSVSTLKIQRTQQEDSAVYLCASRPAGLSYEQYFGPGTRLTVT.

Many counts were recorded for this clone. The CDR3 is cut off 3 residues early in the read; its end comes from the germline J gene. The chain links TRBV4-2 to TRBJ2-5; TRBD1 might be the D (5 bases). The CDR3 extends over 13 amino acids. V lost 4 bases and J 4 bases, leaving 10 bases between the germline ends. CDR1 and CDR2 from the germline V gene are LGHNA and YNFKEQ. Here the CDR3 reads CASSLDSGETQYF. The sequenced part of the CDR3 DNA is TGTGCCAGCAGCCTAGACAGTGGAGAGACC.

This clone was counted at least ten times. The read halts 3 residues ahead of the CDR3 end, with the missing end drawn from the germline J gene. This sequence joins TRBV20-1 and TRBJ2-5, with 14 bases identical to TRBD2. The V gene end was trimmed by 5 bases and the J gene end by 5 bases; junction bases not matched to a gene: 10. CDR3 length equals 16 residues. Germline CDR1 and CDR2: DFQATT and SNEGSKA (reference sequence). The CDR3 sequence: CSAATGTSGSMETQYF. CDR3 DNA, as far as it was read: TGCAGTGCTGCGACTGGGACTAGCGGGAGTATGGAGACC.

This clone was found many times. The read ends 3 residues early relative to the CDR3; the germline J gene fills the gap. This chain connects TRBV7-2 to TRBJ2-7; the D gene is possibly TRBD1 (6 bases). This CDR3 is 14 amino acids long. V was clipped by 2 bases and J by 4 bases, with 12 bases between them. Germline CDR1 is SGHTA and CDR2 is FQGNSA. The part of the CDR3 DNA that was read is TGTGCCAGCAGCTTAATCTGGGACACATACGAG. Protein product: CASSLIWDTYE. The full CDR3 is CASSLIWDTYEQYF. Full variable domain (rest looked up from reference TRBV7-2 and TRBJ2-7): GAGVSQSPSNKVTEKGKDVELRCDPISGHTALYWYRQSLGQGLEFLIYFQGNSAPDKSGLPSDRFSAERTGGSVSTLTIQRTQQEDSAVYLCASSLIWDTYEQYFGPGTRLTVT.

Relative to its sample, this clone is medium-sized. The read ends 3 residues shy of where the CDR3 ends; the end is completed using the germline J gene. The rearrangement links TRBV20-1 to TRBJ2-7; 9 nucleotides agree with TRBD1. The germline gives CDR1 DFQATT, CDR2 SNEGSKA (reference sequence). CDR3 length: 14 amino acids. Unmatched junction bases numbered 5, after V lost 2 bases and J lost 3 bases. CDR3 sequence reads: CSARPDRGDYEQYF. CDR3 bases read: TGCAGTGCTAGACCTGACAGGGGGGACTACGAG.

In its sample, this clone was seen many times. The read halts 3 residues ahead of the CDR3 end, with the missing end drawn from the germline J gene. The chain uses TRBV4-1 and TRBJ2-5; 8 positions agree with TRBD2. The germline V gene has CDR1 MGHRA and CDR2 YSYEKL. V dropped 2 bases and J dropped 5; count of bases not matched to a gene: 7. The CDR3 sequence is 15 residues long. CDR3 region: CASSQRAGEGETQYF. CDR3 DNA (partial): TGCGCCAGCAGCCAACGAGCGGGAGAGGGGGAGACC.

This clone was detected only a few times. The observed sequence ends 3 residues before the CDR3 terminus, with the missing tail filled in from the germline J gene. V gene TRBV19 combines with J gene TRBJ1-5; D is possibly TRBD1 (6 bases). The CDR3 spans 15 residues. Looked up from germline, CDR1 is LNHDA and CDR2 is SQIVND (reference sequence). V was trimmed by 10 bases and J by 1 base, leaving 17 bases between them. The CDR3 DNA, read in part, is TGTGCCACAAGGGGGGGCAGATTAAGCAATCAGCCC. This codes for CATRGGRLSNQP. The whole CDR3 region reads CATRGGRLSNQPQHF.

This clone occurred many times. Read coverage stops 3 residues before the CDR3 terminus; the germline J gene supplies the remainder. The J gene is TRBJ2-1, the V gene TRBV20-1; 9 bases match TRBD2. Germline assignment: CDR1 DFQATT and CDR2 SNEGSKA (reference sequence). The CDR3 consists of 15 residues. Unmatched junction bases numbered 4, after V lost 0 bases and J lost 4 bases. CDR3 bases read: TGCAGTGCTAGAGATGGGACTAGCCGTTACAATGAG. Translation gives CSARDGTSRYNE. The whole CDR3 sequence reads CSARDGTSRYNEQFF.

The table lists this clone with many counts. The read ends 3 residues shy of where the CDR3 ends; the end is completed using the germline J gene. The chain links TRBV12-3 or TRBV12-4 to TRBJ1-2; D gene ambiguous. CDR3 length: 14 amino acids. V was clipped by 1 base and J by 2 bases, with 8 bases between them. The CDR3 loop reads CASSLGLLNYGYTF. The sequenced CDR3 bases are TGTGCCAGCAGTTTAGGGCTGCTCAACTATGGC.

In this sample, this clone turned up many times. From the germline J gene comes the end of the CDR3, since the read stops 3 residues before it. The chain links TRBV5-4 to TRBJ2-5, with D possibly being TRBD1 (6 bases). Germline loops: CDR1 SGHNT, CDR2 YYREEE (reference sequence). The CDR3 extends over 14 amino acids. Trimming took off 3 bases at V and 1 base at J, with 10 bases between the two ends. The CDR3 loop is CASSYRDTQETQYF. The CDR3 bases that were read are TGTGCCAGCAGCTACCGGGACACCCAAGAGACC.

This clone was observed many times. Germline is not matched at one junction end, which may reflect a read error. Coverage ceases 3 residues before the CDR3 finishes, and the germline J gene fills in the end. The chain combines TRBV2 with TRBJ1-4, with 12 bases fitting TRBD1. The CDR3 loop spans 15 amino acids. Germline V gene data show CDR1 as SNHLY and CDR2 as FYNNEI. Partial CDR3 DNA: TGTGCCAGCAGCGAAGGGACAGGGGGCTTTGAAAAA. Translating it yields CASSEGTGGFEK. The full CDR3 protein reads CASSEGTGGFEKLFF.

The sample holds many counts of this clone. The read ends 3 residues early relative to the CDR3; the germline J gene fills the gap. The J gene is TRBJ1-6, the V gene TRBV5-1; no firm D call. V lost 1 base and J lost 2, with 4 bases in between. The CDR3 spans 14 residues. Germline CDR1 is SGHRS and CDR2 is YFSETQ. The CDR3 sequence: CASSLNTYNSPLHF. The sequenced part of the CDR3 DNA is TGCGCCAGCAGCTTGAACACCTATAATTCACCC.

This clone has at least ten counts. The read terminates 3 residues before the CDR3 end, so the remaining end is supplied by the germline J gene. The V and J genes are TRBV5-4 and TRBJ2-1; D remains ambiguous. Germline V CDR1 and CDR2: SGHNT, YYREEE (reference sequence). V was trimmed by 7 bases and J by 0 bases, leaving 14 bases between them. This CDR3 has 15 amino acids. The CDR3: CASEPPGVSYNEQFF. The DNA read from the CDR3 is TGTGCCAGCGAACCTCCAGGAGTCTCCTACAATGAG.

This clone was found many times. The CDR3 goes on 3 residues after the read ends, and that part is filled in from the germline J gene. The rearrangement joins TRBV20-1 to TRBJ2-7; 10 bases match TRBD2. The germline gives CDR1 DFQATT, CDR2 SNEGSKA (reference sequence). The CDR3 runs to 15 residues. V gave up 0 bases and J gave up 3 bases; unmatched junction bases: 5. CDR3 DNA, as far as it was read: TGCAGTGCTAGAGAGTCCAGGACTAGCGGCTACGAG. It specifies CSARESRTSGYE. The whole CDR3 protein is CSARESRTSGYEQYF.

This clone appeared a few times. The read comes to an end 3 residues before the CDR3 does, leaving the germline J gene to fill in the end. The V call is TRBV5-1, the J call TRBJ2-7, with TRBD1 identical over 9 bases. V lost 1 base and J lost 2; bases outside the gene matches: 10. Germline V gene lookup returns CDR1 SGHRS and CDR2 YFSETQ. This CDR3 comprises 17 residues. CDR3 amino acids: CASSLSLIGTGPYEQYF. The CDR3 bases that were read are TGCGCCAGCAGCTTGTCCCTAATCGGGACAGGGCCCTACGAG.

The sample holds many counts of this clone. Read coverage stops 3 residues before the CDR3 terminus; the germline J gene supplies the remainder. The chain carries TRBV5-1 and TRBJ1-4; 11 nucleotides match TRBD1. Germline lookup yields CDR1 SGHRS and CDR2 YFSETQ. Losses at the gene ends were 4 bases for V and 2 bases for J; bases not matched to a gene: 7. The CDR3 has 17 residues. CDR3 sequence reads: CASSLDRGLGTNEKLFF. CDR3 bases read: TGCGCCAGCAGCCTGGACAGGGGGCTCGGGACTAATGAAAAA. The full variable domain, with the rest looked up from reference TRBV5-1 and TRBJ1-4, is KAGVTQTPRYLIKTRGQQVTLSCSPISGHRSVSWYQQTPGQGLQFLFEYFSETQRNKGNFPGRFSGRQFSNSRSEMNVSTLELGDSALYLCASSLDRGLGTNEKLFFGSGTQLSVL.

This clone was recorded at least ten times. The CDR3 is cut off 3 residues early in the read; its end comes from the germline J gene. The V and J genes are TRBV18 and TRBJ1-4, with D uncertain. Germline V gene lookup returns CDR1 KGHSH and CDR2 LQKENI. Trimming stripped 3 bases from V and 8 bases from J, with 7 bases between. This CDR3 is 12 amino acids long. The CDR3 bases that were read are TGTGCCAGCTCACCTTCGAGGGAAAAA. Translation gives CASSPSREK. The CDR3 as a whole reads CASSPSREKLFF.

As to this clone: The read is 3 residues too short to cover the CDR3 end, so that end is filled in from the germline J gene. The J gene is TRBJ1-2, the V gene TRBV7-6, with D unclear. Germline lookup yields CDR1 SGHVS and CDR2 FNYEAQ. This CDR3 is built from 14 residues. The CDR3 sequence: CASSFPTSGSDYTF. CDR3 bases read: TGTGCCAGCAGCTTTCCCACTAGCGGAAGCGAC.

A few counts support this clone. The observed sequence ends 3 residues before the CDR3 terminus, with the missing tail filled in from the germline J gene. V and J are TRBV13 and TRBJ2-7; the D gene is possibly TRBD2 (7 bases). Between the trimmed V and J ends, which lost 8 bases and 6 bases, there was a span of 26 bases. CDR1 and CDR2 (germline): PRHDT, FYEKMQ (reference sequence). There are 16 residues in the CDR3. The part of the CDR3 DNA that was read is TGTGCCAGCTCGGGGGGTAGGGGGGGATCCGAGCCCGAG. Its protein product is CASSGGRGGSEPE. The complete CDR3 sequence is CASSGGRGGSEPEQYF.

This clone was detected ten times or more. The read is 3 residues too short to cover the CDR3 end, so that end is filled in from the germline J gene. V usage is TRBV20-1 and J usage is TRBJ2-5, with D hard to call. V gave up 3 bases and J gave up 2 bases, with 10 bases separating them. Germline values: CDR1 DFQATT, CDR2 SNEGSKA (reference sequence). The CDR3 extends over 13 amino acids. The chain's CDR3 is CSASFGSQETQYF. The CDR3 bases that were read are TGCAGTGCTAGTTTTGGCAGTCAAGAGACC.

The sample holds many counts of this clone. CDR3 DNA (partial): TGTGCCAGCAGTGAAATGGCAGGGGCTAATGAAAAA. This gives the protein CASSEMAGANEK. The whole CDR3 sequence is CASSEMAGANEKLFF. This chain connects TRBV6-1 to TRBJ1-4, with D perhaps TRBD1 (6 bases). The CDR3 end falls 3 residues outside the read, so it is completed with the germline J gene. The CDR3 loop spans 15 amino acids. CDR1 and CDR2 from the germline V gene are MNHNS and SASEGT. V was pared by 2 bases and J by 3 bases, with 10 bases between.

The table lists this clone with many counts. The CDR3 extends 3 residues past the end of the read, so its final part is completed from the germline J gene. V gene TRBV19 combines with J gene TRBJ1-2; D ambiguous. The CDR3 loop spans 14 amino acids. The germline V gene encodes CDR1 LNHDA and CDR2 SQIVND (reference sequence). The covered CDR3 bases are TGTGCCAGTAGTATTTTGGTTGAAGGGCGAGGC. Translation gives CASSILVEGRG. The CDR3 as a whole reads CASSILVEGRGYTF.

This clone was counted a few times. With the read ending 3 residues before the CDR3 end, the germline J gene is used to fill in that end. J is TRBJ1-2 and V is TRBV11-2; maybe TRBD1 (5 bases). Germline V gives CDR1 SGHAT, CDR2 FQNNGV. V lost 0 bases, J lost 6 bases, and 14 bases lay in between. The CDR3 has 15 amino acids. CDR3 DNA (partial): TGTGCCAGCAGCTTAGATCGTTGGACACTTGATGGC. Protein sequence: CASSLDRWTLDG. The whole CDR3 protein reads CASSLDRWTLDGYTF. Looking up the rest from reference TRBV11-2 and TRBJ1-2 gives the full variable domain: EAGVAQSPRYKIIEKRQSVAFWCNPISGHATLYWYQQILGQGPKLLIQFQNNGVVDDSQLPKDRFSAERLKGVDSTLKIQPAKLEDSAVYLCASSLDRWTLDGYTFGSGTRLTVV.

At least ten counts were recorded for this clone. The read terminates 3 residues ahead of where the CDR3 ends, so the germline J gene completes it. The V gene is TRBV5-1, the J gene TRBJ1-1, with 8 nucleotides matching TRBD1. The CDR3 contains 15 residues. The V segment lost 0 bases and the J segment 4 bases; nucleotides outside the gene matches: 5. Germline V gene sequence: CDR1 SGHRS, CDR2 YFSETQ. CDR3 DNA, as far as it was read: TGCGCCAGCAGCTTGGAGGCAGGGGGCATCACTGAA. It yields the protein CASSLEAGGITE. The whole CDR3 protein reads CASSLEAGGITEAFF.

This clone has a count of ten or more. The read halts 3 residues ahead of the CDR3 end, with the missing end drawn from the germline J gene. V gene TRBV5-1 combines with J gene TRBJ2-3; 10 bases map to TRBD2. With V trimmed by 0 bases and J by 4 bases, 5 bases remained unmatched. The CDR3 spans 16 residues. CDR1 SGHRS and CDR2 YFSETQ come from the germline V gene. The CDR3 sequence: CASSLAGTSVADTQYF. The DNA read from the CDR3 is TGCGCCAGCAGCTTGGCCGGGACTAGCGTGGCAGATACG. Full variable domain (remainder filled in from reference TRBV5-1 and TRBJ2-3): KAGVTQTPRYLIKTRGQQVTLSCSPISGHRSVSWYQQTPGQGLQFLFEYFSETQRNKGNFPGRFSGRQFSNSRSEMNVSTLELGDSALYLCASSLAGTSVADTQYFGPGTRLTVL.

There are many counts of this clone. The CDR3 extends 3 residues past the end of the read, so its final part is completed from the germline J gene. This chain connects TRBV6-1 to TRBJ2-1; weak D call: TRBD2 (6 bases). V lost 2 bases, J lost 7 bases, and 12 bases lay in between. The CDR3 sequence is 14 residues long. Germline V lookup: CDR1 MNHNS, CDR2 SASEGT. CDR3 DNA, as far as it was read: TGTGCCAGCAGTGAAAACCAGGGACTGAATGAG. It specifies CASSENQGLNE. The CDR3 reads in full as CASSENQGLNEQFF.